This is a list of T cell receptor beta chains from one sample in a study of blood T cell repertoires in COVID-19. Libraries were prepared by immunoSEQ multiplex PCR; TCRdb keeps only in-frame clonotypes and omits some of them. The sample shows hundreds of thousands of clones, approximately 91% of them seen only once. Sequenced: peripheral blood. These receptors were obtained from a woman in her 70s with COVID-19, enrolled during active disease. The CDR3 runs from the conserved cysteine through the conserved F or W. D genes are given only for firm matches. Clone size is given for some rows only: seen once, a few or many times, or a class if the clone is expanded.

D | J | size | V | DNA | CDR3
- | TRBJ2-3 | - | TRBV5-1 | TGCGCCAGCAGCTTGCAAGGGGTGGCAGATACGCAGTATTTT | CASSLQGVADTQYF
- | TRBJ1-5 | few | TRBV6-5 | TGTGCCAGCAGGTTCCGCAGGGATTCGGAACAGCCCCAGCATTTT | CASRFRRDSEQPQHF
- | TRBJ1-2 | once | TRBV25-1 | TGTGCCAGCAGTGATCTTCAGGGTGACTATGGCTACACCTTC | CASSDLQGDYGYTF
TRBD2 | TRBJ2-5 | - | TRBV9 | TGTGCCAGCAGCGTCCGCGGGGGGGCAACGGAGACCCAGTACTTC | CASSVRGGATETQYF
TRBD1 | TRBJ2-2 | - | TRBV18 | TGTGCCAGCTCGCCCGGGACAGGGGACACCGGGGAGCTGTTTTTT | CASSPGTGDTGELFF
- | TRBJ1-1 | - | TRBV7-2 | TGTGCCAGCAGCTTCCAGGCTGTCGCTGAAGCTTTCTTT | CASSFQAVAEAFF
- | TRBJ2-5 | - | TRBV7-9 | TGTGCCAGCAGCCGGCTCCGACCTAAAATGGAGGCAGAGACCCAGTACTTC | CASSRLRPKMEAETQYF
TRBD2 | TRBJ2-5 | - | TRBV5-1 | TGCGCCAGCAGCCCTAGCGGGGCTTGGGAGACCCAGTACTTC | CASSPSGAWETQYF
- | TRBJ2-7 | - | TRBV5-5 | TGTGCCAGCAGCTTGGGCGGGGATATTGCCTACGAGCAGTACTTC | CASSLGGDIAYEQYF
TRBD2 | TRBJ2-3 | - | TRBV2 | TGTGCCAGCAGTGTCCTTGGCGGGGGGGCCACAGATACGCAGTATTTT | CASSVLGGGATDTQYF
- | TRBJ1-1 | - | TRBV25-1 | TGTGCCAGCAGTCCCACTACGGGGGGCGCGGGGACTGAAGCTTTCTTT | CASSPTTGGAGTEAFF
- | TRBJ1-1 | - | TRBV12-3/TRBV12-4 | TGTGCCAGCAGTTTTGATGAGGGCACTGAAGCTTTCTTT | CASSFDEGTEAFF
TRBD1 | TRBJ1-2 | - | TRBV6-1 | TGTGCCAGCAACCTGGGACAGGAGATTTATGGCTACACCTTC | CASNLGQEIYGYTF
TRBD1 | TRBJ1-4 | - | TRBV6-5 | TGTGCCAGCAGTCGCTCCGGGACAGATAATGAAAAACTGTTTTTT | CASSRSGTDNEKLFF
- | TRBJ1-5 | - | TRBV6-5 | TGTGCCAGCAGGGTAGAGCTCAATAGCAATCAGCCCCAGCATTTT | CASRVELNSNQPQHF
- | TRBJ2-1 | - | TRBV11-3 | TGTGCCAGCAGCTCGGGGGGCTTCAATGAGCAGTTCTTC | CASSSGGFNEQFF
- | TRBJ1-5 | once | TRBV24-1 | TGTGCCACCAGTGACCAAAATCAGCCCCAGCATTTT | CATSDQNQPQHF
TRBD1 | TRBJ1-1 | - | TRBV5-6 | TGTGCCAGCAGCGGCGGGACAGGGAAGGTTCAAGCTTTCTTT | CASSGGTGKVQAFF
- | TRBJ1-1 | - | TRBV12-2 | TGTGCAAGTCGCTTAATTTGGGTCAGGGGGTTCGCTTTCTTT | CASRLIWVRGFAFF
- | TRBJ1-1 | - | TRBV12-3/TRBV12-4 | TGTGCCAGCAGTTGGGCAGCGAACACTGAAGCTTTCTTT | CASSWAANTEAFF
- | TRBJ1-6 | - | TRBV29-1 | TGCAGCGTCCGTACAGGGAACTCCTATAATTCACCCCTCCACTTT | CSVRTGNSYNSPLHF
- | TRBJ1-4 | - | TRBV19 | TGTGCCAGTAGTGGACAGCCCAGGGGTGAAAAACTGTTTTTT | CASSGQPRGEKLFF
- | TRBJ2-7 | - | TRBV21-1 | TGTGCCCGATGGAGGGAGTACTTC | CARWREYF
TRBD1 | TRBJ1-1 | - | TRBV9 | TGTGCCAGCAGCCCCACAGGGGTGAACACTGAAGCTTTCTTT | CASSPTGVNTEAFF
- | TRBJ2-5 | - | TRBV5-4 | TGTGCCAGCAGCCGGGATGATCGAAAAGAGACCCAGTACTTC | CASSRDDRKETQYF
TRBD2 | TRBJ2-4 | - | TRBV5-8 | TGTGCCAGCACCCTACCCGGGGGGTCCAAAAACATTCAGTACTTC | CASTLPGGSKNIQYF
TRBD1 | TRBJ2-7 | - | TRBV5-1 | TGCGCCAGCAGCTTGGGTACAGGGGCCTCCTACGAGCAGTACTTC | CASSLGTGASYEQYF
- | TRBJ1-6 | - | TRBV11-2 | TGTGCCAGCAGCTTAGGTTTGGTTTCAGGAACCTATAATTCACCCCTCCACTTT | CASSLGLVSGTYNSPLHF
TRBD2 | TRBJ2-1 | - | TRBV7-8 | TGTGCCAGCAGCTCCCGGGGGGACCCCTACAATGAGCAGTTCTTC | CASSSRGDPYNEQFF
- | TRBJ2-5 | - | TRBV5-1 | TGCGCCAGCAGCTTAATGGGAAGCGGACACCAAGAGACCCAGTACTTC | CASSLMGSGHQETQYF
TRBD1 | TRBJ2-7 | once | TRBV7-8 | TGTGCCAGCAGCGCCTACTCAGGGGGCGTCGTCTACGAGCAGTACTTC | CASSAYSGGVVYEQYF
TRBD1 | TRBJ1-1 | - | TRBV30 | TGTGCCTGCGCCGGGACAGTGAACACTGAAGCTTTCTTT | CACAGTVNTEAFF
- | TRBJ1-1 | - | TRBV19 | TGTGCCAGTAGAGGACAAAGGGGTACTATTATGAACACTGAAGCTTTCTTT | CASRGQRGTIMNTEAFF
TRBD2 | TRBJ2-3 | - | TRBV5-1 | TGCGCCAGCAGCTTGTGGGTAGCGGGGTCTAGCACAGATACGCAGTATTTT | CASSLWVAGSSTDTQYF
TRBD1 | TRBJ2-7 | - | TRBV7-9 | TGTGCCAGCAGCACAACCGGGACAGAAGACTCCTACGAGCAGTACTTC | CASSTTGTEDSYEQYF
TRBD1 | TRBJ2-5 | - | TRBV7-9 | TGTGCCAGCAGGGAGGACAGGGGGAGCGAGACCCAGTACTTC | CASREDRGSETQYF
TRBD2 | TRBJ2-7 | - | TRBV5-4 | TGTGCCAGCAGCTTCACCGTTACTAGCGGGGAATACGAGCAGTACTTC | CASSFTVTSGEYEQYF
TRBD2 | TRBJ2-5 | - | TRBV24-1 | TGTGCCACCAGTGAGGTGGGGTTGACTAGCGGTGAAGAGACCCAGTACTTC | CATSEVGLTSGEETQYF
- | TRBJ1-3 | - | TRBV6-5 | TGTGCCAGCAGACAACAGGGTCCTGGAAACACCATATATTTT | CASRQQGPGNTIYF
- | TRBJ1-1 | - | TRBV6-2/TRBV6-3 | TGTGCCAGCAGTTCATCACCGAGAGCTTTCTTT | CASSSSPRAFF
TRBD1 | TRBJ1-3 | - | TRBV28 | TGTGCCAGCAGATTACCAGGGGGTTCTGGAAACACCATATATTTT | CASRLPGGSGNTIYF
TRBD1 | TRBJ1-1 | - | TRBV7-2 | TGTGCCAGCAGCTTAGAGTTCTTTGGACAGGAGAACACTGAAGCTTTCTTT | CASSLEFFGQENTEAFF
TRBD2 | TRBJ2-5 | - | TRBV27 | TGTGCCAGCAGTTTAATAGCGGGGGAAGGTGAGACCCAGTACTTC | CASSLIAGEGETQYF
- | TRBJ1-4 | - | TRBV3-1/TRBV3-2 | TGTGCCAGCAGCCTCCGGGGGGCAGGTCGGGGAACTAATGAAAAACTGTTTTTT | CASSLRGAGRGTNEKLFF
- | TRBJ1-6 | - | TRBV5-6 | TGTGCCAGCAGCTTCGCTGAGTATGGTTCACCCCTCCACTTT | CASSFAEYGSPLHF